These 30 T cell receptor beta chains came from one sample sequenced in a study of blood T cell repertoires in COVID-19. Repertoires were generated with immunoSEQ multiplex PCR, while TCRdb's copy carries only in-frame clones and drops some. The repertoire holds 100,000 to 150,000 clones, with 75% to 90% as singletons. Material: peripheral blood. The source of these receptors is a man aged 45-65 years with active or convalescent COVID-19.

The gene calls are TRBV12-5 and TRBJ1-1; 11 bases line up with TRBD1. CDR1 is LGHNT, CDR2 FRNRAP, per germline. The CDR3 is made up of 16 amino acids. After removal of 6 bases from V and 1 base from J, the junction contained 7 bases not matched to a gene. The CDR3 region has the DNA TGTGCTAGTGGCATAGGACAGGGGGCCACGAACACTGAAGCTTTCTTT. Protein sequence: CASGIGQGATNTEAFF.

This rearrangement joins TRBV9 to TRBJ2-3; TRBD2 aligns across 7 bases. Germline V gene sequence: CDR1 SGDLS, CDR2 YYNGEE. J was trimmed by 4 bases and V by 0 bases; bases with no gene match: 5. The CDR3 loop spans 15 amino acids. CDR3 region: CASSVVGLVADTQYF. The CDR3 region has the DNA TGTGCCAGCAGCGTAGTAGGACTAGTTGCAGATACGCAGTATTTT.

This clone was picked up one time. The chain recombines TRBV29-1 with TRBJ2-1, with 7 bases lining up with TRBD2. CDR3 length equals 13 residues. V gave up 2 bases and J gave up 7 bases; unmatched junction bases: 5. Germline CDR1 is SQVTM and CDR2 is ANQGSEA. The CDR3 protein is CSVEQTSSNEQFF. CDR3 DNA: TGCAGCGTTGAACAGACTAGCAGTAATGAGCAGTTCTTC.

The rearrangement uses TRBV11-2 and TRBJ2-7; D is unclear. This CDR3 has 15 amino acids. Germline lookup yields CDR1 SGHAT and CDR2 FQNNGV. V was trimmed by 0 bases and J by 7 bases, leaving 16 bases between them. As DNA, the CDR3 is TGTGCCAGCAGCTTAGATTCAGCGAGTTCTGGTGAGCAGTACTTC. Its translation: CASSLDSASSGEQYF. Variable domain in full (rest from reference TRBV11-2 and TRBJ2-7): EAGVAQSPRYKIIEKRQSVAFWCNPISGHATLYWYQQILGQGPKLLIQFQNNGVVDDSQLPKDRFSAERLKGVDSTLKIQPAKLEDSAVYLCASSLDSASSGEQYFGPGTRLTVT.

The CDR3 reads CAWSVGGPHQPQHF. CDR3 DNA: TGTGCCTGGAGTGTAGGGGGACCGCATCAGCCCCAGCATTTT. The chain uses TRBV30 and TRBJ1-5, with TRBD1 as a possible D gene (6 bases). Per germline, CDR1 GTSNPN and CDR2 SVGIG (reference sequence). V shed 0 bases and J shed 5 bases, with 11 bases lying between them. This CDR3 contains 14 residues.

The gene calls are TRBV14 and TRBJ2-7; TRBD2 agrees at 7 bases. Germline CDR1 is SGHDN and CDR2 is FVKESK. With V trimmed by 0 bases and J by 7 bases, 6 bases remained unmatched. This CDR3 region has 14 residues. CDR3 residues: CASSQDGLVDEQYF. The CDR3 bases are TGTGCCAGCAGCCAAGATGGACTAGTGGATGAGCAGTACTTC.

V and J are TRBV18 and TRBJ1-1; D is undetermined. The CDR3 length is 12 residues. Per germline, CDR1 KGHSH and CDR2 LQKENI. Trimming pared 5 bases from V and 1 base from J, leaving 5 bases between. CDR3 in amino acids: CASSNRNTEAFF. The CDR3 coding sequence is TGTGCCAGCTCAAACAGGAACACTGAAGCTTTCTTT.

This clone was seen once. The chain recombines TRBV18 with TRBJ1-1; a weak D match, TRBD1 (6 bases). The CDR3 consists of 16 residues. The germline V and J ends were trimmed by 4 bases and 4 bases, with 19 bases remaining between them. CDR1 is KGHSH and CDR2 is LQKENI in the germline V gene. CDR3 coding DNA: TGTGCCAGCTCACAGGACGAGGGGGGGTCGGGCACTGAAGCTTTCTTT. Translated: CASSQDEGGSGTEAFF. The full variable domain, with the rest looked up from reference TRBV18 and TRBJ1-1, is NAGVMQNPRHLVRRRGQEARLRCSPMKGHSHVYWYRQLPEEGLKFMVYLQKENIIDESGMPKERFSAEFPKEGPSILRIQQVVRGDSAAYFCASSQDEGGSGTEAFFGQGTRLTVV.

CDR3 sequence (DNA): TGCGCCAGCAGCTTGGAACACGACAGGGACAATCAGCCCCAGCATTTT. Its protein is CASSLEHDRDNQPQHF. The V gene is TRBV5-1, the J gene TRBJ1-5; TRBD1 agrees at 7 bases. This CDR3 has 16 residues. Germline CDR1 is SGHRS and CDR2 is YFSETQ. Trimming at V came to 0 bases and at J to 3 bases, leaving 6 bases not matched to a gene.

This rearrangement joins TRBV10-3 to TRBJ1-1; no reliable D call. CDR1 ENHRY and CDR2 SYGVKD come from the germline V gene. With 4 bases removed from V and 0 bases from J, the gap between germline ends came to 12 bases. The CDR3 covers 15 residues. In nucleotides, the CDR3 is TGTGCCATCAGTGGGGGAGTGAACATGAACACTGAAGCTTTCTTT. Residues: CAISGGVNMNTEAFF.

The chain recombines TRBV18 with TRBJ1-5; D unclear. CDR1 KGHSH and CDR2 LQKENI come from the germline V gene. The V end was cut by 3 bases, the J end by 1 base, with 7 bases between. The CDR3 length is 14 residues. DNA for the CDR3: TGTGCCAGCTCACCCGTACAAAGCAATCAGCCCCAGCATTTT. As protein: CASSPVQSNQPQHF.

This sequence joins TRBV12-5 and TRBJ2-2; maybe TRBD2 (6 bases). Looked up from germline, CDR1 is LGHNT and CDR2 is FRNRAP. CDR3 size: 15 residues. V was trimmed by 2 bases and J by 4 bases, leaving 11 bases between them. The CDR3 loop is CASGLFDGGTGELFF. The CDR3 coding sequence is TGTGCTAGTGGTTTGTTTGACGGGGGCACCGGGGAGCTGTTTTTT.

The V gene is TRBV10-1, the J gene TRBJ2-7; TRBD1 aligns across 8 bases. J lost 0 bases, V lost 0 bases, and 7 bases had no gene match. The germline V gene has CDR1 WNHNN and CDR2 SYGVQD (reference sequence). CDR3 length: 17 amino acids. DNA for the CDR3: TGCGCCAGCAGTGAGTCGATGACAGGGGATCTCTCCTACGAGCAGTACTTC. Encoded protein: CASSESMTGDLSYEQYF.

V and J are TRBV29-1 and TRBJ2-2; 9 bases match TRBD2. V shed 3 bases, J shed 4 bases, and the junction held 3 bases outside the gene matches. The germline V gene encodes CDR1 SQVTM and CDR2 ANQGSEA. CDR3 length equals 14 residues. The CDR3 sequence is CSVDASGATGELFF. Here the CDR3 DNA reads TGCAGCGTTGATGCTAGCGGGGCCACCGGGGAGCTGTTTTTT.

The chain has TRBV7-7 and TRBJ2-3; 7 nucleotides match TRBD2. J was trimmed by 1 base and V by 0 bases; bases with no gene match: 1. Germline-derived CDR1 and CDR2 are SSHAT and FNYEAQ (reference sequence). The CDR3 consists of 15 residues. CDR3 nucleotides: TGTGCCAGCAGCTTAGCGGCGGGGGGCACAGATACGCAGTATTTT. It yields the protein CASSLAAGGTDTQYF.

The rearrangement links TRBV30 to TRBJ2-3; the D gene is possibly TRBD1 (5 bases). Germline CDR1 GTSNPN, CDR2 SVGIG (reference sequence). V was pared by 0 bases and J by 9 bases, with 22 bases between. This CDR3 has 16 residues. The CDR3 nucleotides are TGTGCCTGGAGTGTACCTTTGACCGGGTGGGGCGGCACGCAGTATTTT. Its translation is CAWSVPLTGWGGTQYF.

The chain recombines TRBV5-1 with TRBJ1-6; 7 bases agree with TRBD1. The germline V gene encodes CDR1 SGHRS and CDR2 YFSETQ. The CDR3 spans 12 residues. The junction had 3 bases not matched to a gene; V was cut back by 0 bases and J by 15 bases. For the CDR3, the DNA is TGCGCCAGCAGCTTGGAGACAGGGCGCCTCCACTTT. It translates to CASSLETGRLHF.

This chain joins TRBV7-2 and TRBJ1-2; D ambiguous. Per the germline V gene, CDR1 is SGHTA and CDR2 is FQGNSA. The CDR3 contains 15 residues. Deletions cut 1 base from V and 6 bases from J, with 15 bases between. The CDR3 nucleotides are TGTGCCAGCAGCTTAGGATTGGTCAGGCGGGATGGCTACACCTTC. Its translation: CASSLGLVRRDGYTF.

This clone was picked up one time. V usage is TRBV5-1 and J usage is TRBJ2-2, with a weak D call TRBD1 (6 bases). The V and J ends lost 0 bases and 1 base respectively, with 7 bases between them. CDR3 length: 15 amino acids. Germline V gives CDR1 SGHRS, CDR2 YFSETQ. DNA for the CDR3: TGCGCCAGCAGCTTGGAGACAGGGAACACCGGGGAGCTGTTTTTT. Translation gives CASSLETGNTGELFF.

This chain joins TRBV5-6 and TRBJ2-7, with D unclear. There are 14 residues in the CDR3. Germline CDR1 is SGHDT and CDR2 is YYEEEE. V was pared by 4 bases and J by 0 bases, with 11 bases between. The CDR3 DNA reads TGTGCCAGCAGCATCGGCGGAAGCTCCTACGAGCAGTACTTC. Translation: CASSIGGSSYEQYF.

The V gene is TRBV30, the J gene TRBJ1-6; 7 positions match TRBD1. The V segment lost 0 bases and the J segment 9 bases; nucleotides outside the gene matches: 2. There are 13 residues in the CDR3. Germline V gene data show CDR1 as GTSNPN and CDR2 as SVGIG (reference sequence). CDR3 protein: CAWSVQGLSPLHF. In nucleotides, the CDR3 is TGTGCCTGGAGTGTACAGGGGCTTTCACCCCTCCACTTT.

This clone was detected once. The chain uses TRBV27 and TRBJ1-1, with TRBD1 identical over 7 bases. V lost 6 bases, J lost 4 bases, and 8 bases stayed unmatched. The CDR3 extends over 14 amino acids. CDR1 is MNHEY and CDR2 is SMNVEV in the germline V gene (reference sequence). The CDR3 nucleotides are TGTGCCAGCAGATTAGCAGGGGGGAGCACTGAAGCTTTCTTT. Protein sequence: CASRLAGGSTEAFF.

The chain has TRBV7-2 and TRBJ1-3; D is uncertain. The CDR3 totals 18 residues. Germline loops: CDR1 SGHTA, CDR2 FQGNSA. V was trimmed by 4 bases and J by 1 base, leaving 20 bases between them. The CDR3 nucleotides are TGTGCCAGCAGCTCCCCACGTCGGTCATCCGATTCTGGAAACACCATATATTTT. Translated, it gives CASSSPRRSSDSGNTIYF.

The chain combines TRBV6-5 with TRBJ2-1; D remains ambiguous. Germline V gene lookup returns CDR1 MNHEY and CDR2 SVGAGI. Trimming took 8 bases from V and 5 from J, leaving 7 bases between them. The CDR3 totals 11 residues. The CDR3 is CASQRDNEQFF. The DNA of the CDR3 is TGTGCCAGCCAACGGGACAATGAGCAGTTCTTC.

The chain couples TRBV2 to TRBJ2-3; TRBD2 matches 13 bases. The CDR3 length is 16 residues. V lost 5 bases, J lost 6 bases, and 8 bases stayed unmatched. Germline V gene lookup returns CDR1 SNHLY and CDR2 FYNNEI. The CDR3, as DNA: TGTGCCAGCAGTTCTTATGGACTAGCGGGAGTCGATACGCAGTATTTT. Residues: CASSSYGLAGVDTQYF. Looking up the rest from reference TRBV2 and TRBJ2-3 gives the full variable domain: EPEVTQTPSHQVTQMGQEVILRCVPISNHLYFYWYRQILGQKVEFLVSFYNNEISEKSEIFDDQFSVERPDGSNFTLKIRSTKLEDSAMYFCASSSYGLAGVDTQYFGPGTRLTVL.

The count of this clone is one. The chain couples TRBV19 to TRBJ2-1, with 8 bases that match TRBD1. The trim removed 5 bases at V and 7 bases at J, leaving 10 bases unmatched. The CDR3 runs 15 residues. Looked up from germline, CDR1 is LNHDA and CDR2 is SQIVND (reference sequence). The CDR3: CASSLGQGVRNEQFF. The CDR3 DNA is TGTGCCAGTAGTTTAGGACAGGGTGTCAGGAATGAGCAGTTCTTC.

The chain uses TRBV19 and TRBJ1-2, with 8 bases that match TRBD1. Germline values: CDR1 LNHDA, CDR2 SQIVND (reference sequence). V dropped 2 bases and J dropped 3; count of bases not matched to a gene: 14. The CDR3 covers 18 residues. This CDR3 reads CASSIKALDRVSYYGYTF. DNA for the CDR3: TGTGCCAGTAGTATAAAAGCTTTGGACAGGGTGAGCTACTATGGCTACACCTTC.

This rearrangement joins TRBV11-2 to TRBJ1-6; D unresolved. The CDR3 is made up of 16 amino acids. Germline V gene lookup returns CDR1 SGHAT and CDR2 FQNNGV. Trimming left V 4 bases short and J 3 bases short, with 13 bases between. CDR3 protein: CASSSPGGGYNSPLHF. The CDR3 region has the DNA TGTGCCAGCAGCTCCCCCGGCGGCGGCTATAATTCACCCCTCCACTTT.

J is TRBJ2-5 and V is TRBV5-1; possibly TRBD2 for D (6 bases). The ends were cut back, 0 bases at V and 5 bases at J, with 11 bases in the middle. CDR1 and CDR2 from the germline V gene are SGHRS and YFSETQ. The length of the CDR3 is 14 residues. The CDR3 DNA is TGCGCCAGCAGCTTGGCCCTTGGGGGGGAGACCCAGTACTTC. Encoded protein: CASSLALGGETQYF.

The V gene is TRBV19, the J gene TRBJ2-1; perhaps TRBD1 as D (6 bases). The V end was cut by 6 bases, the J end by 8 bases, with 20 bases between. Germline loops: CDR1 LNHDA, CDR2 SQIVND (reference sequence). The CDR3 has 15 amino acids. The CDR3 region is CASSGARGRLDEQFF. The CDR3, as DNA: TGTGCCAGTAGCGGGGCCAGGGGTCGCCTAGATGAGCAGTTCTTC.